Described below is a single T cell receptor beta chain sequence and its context. These data come from a study of OX40 agonist ivuxolimab in advanced cancers. The assay was immunoSEQ multiplex PCR, and TCRdb's table has in-frame clones only and misses some. Among tens of thousands of clones listed, around 83% were seen once. V dropped 3 bases and J dropped 5 bases, with 13 bases sitting between them. CDR1 and CDR2 (germline): MDHEN, SYDVKM. The CDR3 length is 14 residues. This chain links TRBV28 with TRBJ1-1; D perhaps matches TRBD1 (6 bases). The sequence was obtained from an adult with an advanced solid tumor such as melanoma, head and neck, liver or kidney cancer. The sample in question was CD4+ or CD8+ T cells sorted from blood, obtained in a trial of the OX40 agonist ivuxolimab. The CDR3 DNA reads as TGTGCCAGCAGTTTCTCAGGACAGAATACTGAAGCTTTCTTT. Its protein product is CASSFSGQNTEAFF.